The subject of this entry is one TCR beta chain. This clone is classified as medium-sized (0.01 to 0.1%). The antigen this receptor binds is unknown. Base qualities were left out, and no much larger clone turns up one base away. This sample stems from a study of radiation and T cells in renal cell carcinoma (TCRdb year 2020). About the full investigation: A total of 53 samples underwent TCR beta sequencing, made up of approximately 26 tumors and about 27 peripheral blood samples. In the approximately 58 samples combined, 4,016,671 unique CDR3 nucleotide sequences were found, encoding approximately 2,800,000 unique CDR3 amino acid sequences. What the authors observed across the whole study: Because only small tumor regions of roughly 0.9 g were available, intratumoral heterogeneity was not captured. Irradiated tumors contained more dominant CDR3 motifs, and these motifs occupied a larger share of the repertoire than in control tumors. TCR clonality was higher in irradiated tumors than in controls, as the top 100 clonotypes made up an average of approximately 54% of the repertoire in irradiated tumors compared with 43% in nephrectomy-only tumors. Because the trial had a single-armed design, the trial could not examine how radiation dose or scheduling affected the TCR repertoire.

The meaning of the sample's time point label: tumor resected at nephrectomy. The treatment or condition label for this specimen denotes: treatment-naive control, cytoreductive nephrectomy. The control tumors were taken from treatment-naive renal cell carcinoma patients who had cytoreductive nephrectomy with no earlier radiation. Renal cell carcinoma with clear cell pathology was present in all patients. Control tumors used for TCR sequencing were obtained from a few females and some twelve males (median age about 50 years, range about 40 to 82) and were resected from the early 2010s to the mid-2010s. Tumor processing involved mechanical dissociation, digestion with collagenase/hyaluronidase at 37 degrees C, handling in gentleMACS C tubes, and storage in liquid nitrogen. The QIAamp DNA Blood Mini Kit (Qiagen) was used to prepare genomic DNA for TCR sequencing. Samples were included in the analyses only if all quality control checks were passed.

Trimming at the junction amounts to 3 bases on V and 2 bases on J, and the germline ends lie 17 bases apart. From its cysteine to its valine, the CDR3 spans 16 amino acids. Here the CDR3 DNA is all that survives: 48 bases in frame from base 1. CDR1 and CDR2, looked up from the germline V gene, are MDHEN and SYDVKM. The immunoSEQ kit was used, according to the manufacturer's recommendations, to generate TCR beta libraries from genomic DNA. To prepare the libraries, a first multiplex PCR with proprietary primers was run, followed by a second PCR that added unique barcodes, and a bead cleanup was done after each round. A positive control reaction and a negative control reaction, both provided in the kit, were run with every batch of samples. The final libraries were assessed on an Agilent 4200 TapeStation D1000 ScreenTape, pooled by volume, and quantified by qPCR. Sequencing was performed on an Illumina NextSeq500 using a MidOutput 150-cycle cartridge, with 156 Read1 cycles, 15 Index1 cycles, and the kit custom primers. The pooled library was loaded at 1.0 pM with about 18% PhiX control spiked in. The authors' pipeline ran thus. Vendor-processed data were analyzed in R, with a clonotype defined as all T cells sharing the same CDR3 nucleotide sequence. In the clone abundance analyses, frequencies in each sample were normalized to that sample's 10,000 most abundant clones. Public T cell clones, averaging fewer than five per sample, were removed before analysis. ImmunoMap was used for dominant motif analysis with the PAM10 matrix, a gap penalty of 30, and a homology threshold of 0.3, and any motif reaching a cumulative frequency of at least 0.01 was considered dominant. TCRdb obtained this table from immuneACCESS and retained in-frame rearrangements with V and J assigned. These tables miss some clones; where compared with another copy, unresolved V genes account for less than half of the shortfall, and the remainder is unexplained. The V and J calls and clone size are taken from that table; D and trimming were inferred from the DNA. For this sample the table gives about 12,000 clones, of which over 60% were detected only once. The ten top clones hold roughly 20% of the sample.

The chain was built from TRBV28 and TRBJ2-7; a tentative D call is TRBD1 (6 bases match). Sequenced material: tumor tissue, taken from a patient whose treatment was nephrectomy without radiotherapy. This sequence was found in a woman of 80 years or more with renal cell carcinoma. The nucleotide sequence reads TGTGCCAGCAGTTTGAAGTTCGGAACAGGGACCTACGAGCAGTACGTC. Its translation reads: CASSLKFGTGTYEQYV.